This T cell receptor (beta chain) was profiled in a study of cytomegalovirus exposure and HLA in healthy donors. A multiplex PCR was run with 60 Vbeta primers and 13 Jbeta primers. Sequencing used immunoSEQ multiplex PCR; TCRdb keeps in-frame clones, though not all of them. The sample lists around 100,000 clones; about 80% were seen once. Concerning this clone itself: What it binds is not known.

Study-wide points: Later analysis showed most CMV-associated TCR beta chains appearing HLA-restricted. For cytomegalovirus status, the classifier reportedly gave diagnoses with high specificity and sensitivity.

This CDR3 is built from 14 residues. Trimming took off 3 bases at V and 2 bases at J, with 9 bases between the two ends. CDR1 and CDR2 from the germline V gene are SGDLS and YYNGEE. V gene TRBV9 combines with J gene TRBJ2-1; D is possibly TRBD1 (6 bases). Sequences were obtained from PBMCs. This TCR was recovered from a woman in her thirties or forties in good health and CMV-seronegative. CDR3 sequence reads: CASSGTATYNEQFF. Written as DNA, the CDR3 is TGTGCCAGCAGCGGGACAGCGACCTACAATGAGCAGTTCTTC.